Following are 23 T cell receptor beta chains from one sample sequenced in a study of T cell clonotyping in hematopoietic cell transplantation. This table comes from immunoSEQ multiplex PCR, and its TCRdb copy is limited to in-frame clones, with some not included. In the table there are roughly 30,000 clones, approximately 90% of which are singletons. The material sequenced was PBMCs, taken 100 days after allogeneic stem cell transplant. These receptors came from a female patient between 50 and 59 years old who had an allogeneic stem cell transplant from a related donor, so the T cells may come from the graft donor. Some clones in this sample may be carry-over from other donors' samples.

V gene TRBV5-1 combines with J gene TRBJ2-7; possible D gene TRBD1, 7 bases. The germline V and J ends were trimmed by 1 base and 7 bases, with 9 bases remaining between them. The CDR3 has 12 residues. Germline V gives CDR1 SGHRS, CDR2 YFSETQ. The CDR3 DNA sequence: TGCGCCAGCAGCTTGTCAGGGGGGGAGCAGTACTTC. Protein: CASSLSGGEQYF.

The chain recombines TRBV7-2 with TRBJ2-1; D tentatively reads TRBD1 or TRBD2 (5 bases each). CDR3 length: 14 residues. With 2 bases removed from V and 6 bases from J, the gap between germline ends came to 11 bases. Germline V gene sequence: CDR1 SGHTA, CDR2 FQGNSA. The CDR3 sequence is CASSLSLGTNEQFF. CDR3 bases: TGTGCCAGCAGCTTATCCCTGGGGACCAATGAGCAGTTCTTC.

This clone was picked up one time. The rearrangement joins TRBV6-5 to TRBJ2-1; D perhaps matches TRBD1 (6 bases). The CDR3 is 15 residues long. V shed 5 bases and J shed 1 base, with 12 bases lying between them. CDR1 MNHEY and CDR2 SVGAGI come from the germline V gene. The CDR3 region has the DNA TGTGCCAGCAGTCCCGGACAGCCTTCCTACAATGAGCAGTTCTTC. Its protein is CASSPGQPSYNEQFF.

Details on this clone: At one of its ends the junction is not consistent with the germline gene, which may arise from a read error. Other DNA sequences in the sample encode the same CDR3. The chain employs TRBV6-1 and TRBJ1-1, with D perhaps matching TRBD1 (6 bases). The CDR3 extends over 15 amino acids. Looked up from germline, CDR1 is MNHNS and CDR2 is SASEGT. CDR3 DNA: TGTGCCAGCAGTGAAGAGTGGACAGCGAACACTGAGGCTTTCTTT. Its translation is CASSEEWTANTEAFF.

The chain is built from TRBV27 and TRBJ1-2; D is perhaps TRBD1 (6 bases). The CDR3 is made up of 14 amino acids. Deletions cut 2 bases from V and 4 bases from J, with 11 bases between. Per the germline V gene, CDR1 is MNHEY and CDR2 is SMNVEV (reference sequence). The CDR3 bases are TGTGCCAGCAGTTTAGGGGGCAGGGGCTATGGCTACACCTTC. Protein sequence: CASSLGGRGYGYTF.

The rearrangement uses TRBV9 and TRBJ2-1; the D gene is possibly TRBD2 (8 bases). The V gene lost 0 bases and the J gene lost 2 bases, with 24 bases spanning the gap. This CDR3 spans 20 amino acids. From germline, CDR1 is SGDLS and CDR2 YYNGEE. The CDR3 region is CASSVDLARGLAGTYNEQFF. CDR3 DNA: TGTGCCAGCAGCGTAGACCTAGCTAGGGGGCTAGCGGGTACCTACAATGAGCAGTTCTTC.

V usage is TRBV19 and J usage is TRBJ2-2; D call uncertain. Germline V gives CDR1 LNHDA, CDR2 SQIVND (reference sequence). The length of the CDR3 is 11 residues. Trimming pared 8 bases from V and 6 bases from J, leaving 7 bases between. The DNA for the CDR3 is TGTGCCAGTCAATTTGCCGGGGAGCTGTTTTTT. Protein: CASQFAGELFF.

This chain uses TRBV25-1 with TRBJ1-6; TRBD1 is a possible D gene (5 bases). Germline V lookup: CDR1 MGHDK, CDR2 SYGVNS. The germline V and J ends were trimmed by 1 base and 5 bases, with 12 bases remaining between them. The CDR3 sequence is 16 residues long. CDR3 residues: CASSEWAGGNNSPLHF. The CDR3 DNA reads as TGTGCCAGCAGTGAATGGGCGGGGGGGAATAATTCACCCCTCCACTTT.

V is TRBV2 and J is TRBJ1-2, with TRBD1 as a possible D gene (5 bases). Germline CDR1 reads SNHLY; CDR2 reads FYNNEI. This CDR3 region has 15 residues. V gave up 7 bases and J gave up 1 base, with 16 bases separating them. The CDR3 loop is CASTPGPGGNYGYTF. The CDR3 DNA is TGTGCCAGCACCCCCGGCCCGGGGGGTAACTATGGCTACACCTTC.

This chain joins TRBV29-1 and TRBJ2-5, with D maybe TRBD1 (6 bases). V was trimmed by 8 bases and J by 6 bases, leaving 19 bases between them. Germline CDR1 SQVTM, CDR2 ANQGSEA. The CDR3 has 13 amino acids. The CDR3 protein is CSFLLGAVQTQYF. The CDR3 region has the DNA TGCAGCTTCCTGTTGGGGGCGGTCCAGACCCAGTACTTC.

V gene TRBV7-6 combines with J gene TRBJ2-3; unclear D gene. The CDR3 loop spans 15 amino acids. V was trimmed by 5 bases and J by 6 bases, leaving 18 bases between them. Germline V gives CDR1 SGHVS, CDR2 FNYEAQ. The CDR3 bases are TGTGCCAGCAGCCCCCGACCCACGGGTGAGGATACGCAGTATTTT. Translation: CASSPRPTGEDTQYF.

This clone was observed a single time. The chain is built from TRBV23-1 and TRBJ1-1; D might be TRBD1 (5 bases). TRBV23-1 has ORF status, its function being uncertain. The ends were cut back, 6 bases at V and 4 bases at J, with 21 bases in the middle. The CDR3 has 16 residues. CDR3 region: CASSPRTFRGVTEAFF. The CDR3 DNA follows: TGCGCCAGCAGCCCCCGTACGTTCCGGGGGGTCACTGAAGCTTTCTTT.

In DNA, the CDR3 is TGTGCCAGCTCACCTCGAGGTGAGGACTACGAGCAGTACTTC. Amino acids: CASSPRGEDYEQYF. The chain uses TRBV18 and TRBJ2-7; D gene uncertain. V dropped 3 bases and J dropped 3 bases, with 12 bases sitting between them. The CDR3 contains 14 residues. CDR1 KGHSH and CDR2 LQKENI come from the germline V gene.

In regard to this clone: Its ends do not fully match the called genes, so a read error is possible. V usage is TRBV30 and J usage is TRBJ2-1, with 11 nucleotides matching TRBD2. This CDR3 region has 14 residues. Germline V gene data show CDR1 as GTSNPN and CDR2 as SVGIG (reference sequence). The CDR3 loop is CAWSAGTSGRAWLF. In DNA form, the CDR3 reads TGTGCCTGGAGTGCCGGGACTAGCGGACGGGCCTGGCTCTTC. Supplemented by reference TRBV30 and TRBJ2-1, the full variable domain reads SQTIHQWPATLVQPVGSPLSLECTVEGTSNPNLYWYRQAAGRGLQLLFYSVGIGQISSEVPQNLSASRPQDRQFILSSKKLLLSDSGFYLCAWSAGTSGRAWLFGPGTRLTVL.

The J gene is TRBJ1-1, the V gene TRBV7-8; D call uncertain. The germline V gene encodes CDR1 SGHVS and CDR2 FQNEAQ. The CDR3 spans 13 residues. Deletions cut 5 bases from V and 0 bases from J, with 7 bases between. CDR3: CASSRSLNTEAFF. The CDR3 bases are TGTGCCAGCAGCCGCTCATTGAACACTGAAGCTTTCTTT.

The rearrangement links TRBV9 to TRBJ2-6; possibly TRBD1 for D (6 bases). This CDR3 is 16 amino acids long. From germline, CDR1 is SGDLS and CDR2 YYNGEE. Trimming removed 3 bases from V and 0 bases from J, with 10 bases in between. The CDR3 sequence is CASSEGTNSGANVLTF. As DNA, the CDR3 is TGTGCCAGCAGCGAGGGGACAAACTCTGGGGCCAACGTCCTGACTTTC.

The CDR3 nucleotides are TGTGCCAGCAGCTCCTGGACAGGGCGCGAGCAGTACTTC. It codes for CASSSWTGREQYF. This chain joins TRBV7-2 and TRBJ2-7; 8 nucleotides line up with TRBD1. The length of the CDR3 is 13 residues. CDR1 and CDR2 from the germline V gene are SGHTA and FQGNSA. Trimming removed 4 bases from V and 6 bases from J; junction bases left unmatched: 5.

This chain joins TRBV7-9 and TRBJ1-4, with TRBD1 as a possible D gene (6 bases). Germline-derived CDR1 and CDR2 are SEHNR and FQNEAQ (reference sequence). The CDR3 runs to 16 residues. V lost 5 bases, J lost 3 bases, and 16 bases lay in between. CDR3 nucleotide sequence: TGTGCCAGCAGCGTGAGACGGGGGGCGGCTAATGAAAAACTGTTTTTT. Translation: CASSVRRGAANEKLFF.

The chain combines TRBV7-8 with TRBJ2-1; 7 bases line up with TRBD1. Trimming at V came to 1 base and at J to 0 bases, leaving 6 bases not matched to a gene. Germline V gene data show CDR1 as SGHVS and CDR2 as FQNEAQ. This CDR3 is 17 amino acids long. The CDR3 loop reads CASSLGGQLSSYNEQFF. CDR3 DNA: TGTGCCAGCAGCTTAGGGGGACAGTTAAGCTCCTACAATGAGCAGTTCTTC. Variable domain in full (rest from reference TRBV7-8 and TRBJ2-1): GAGVSQSPRYKVAKRGQDVALRCDPISGHVSLFWYQQALGQGPEFLTYFQNEAQLDKSGLPSDRFFAERPEGSVSTLKIQRTQQEDSAVYLCASSLGGQLSSYNEQFFGPGTRLTVL.

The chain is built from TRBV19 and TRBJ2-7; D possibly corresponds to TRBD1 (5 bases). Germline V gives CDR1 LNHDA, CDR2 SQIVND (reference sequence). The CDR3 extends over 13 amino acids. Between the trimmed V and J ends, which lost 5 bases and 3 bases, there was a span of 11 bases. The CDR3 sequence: CASSARADYEQYF. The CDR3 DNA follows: TGTGCCAGTAGTGCCAGGGCCGACTACGAGCAGTACTTC.

In DNA, the CDR3 is TGTGCCAGCAGCTTAGTCAGGGGGACAGGGGAAGCTTTCTTT. Protein: CASSLVRGTGEAFF. This rearrangement joins TRBV11-2 to TRBJ1-1; 9 positions match TRBD1. V trimming: 1 base; J trimming: 8 bases; junction bases outside the gene matches: 5. The CDR3 is made up of 14 amino acids. Germline V CDR1 and CDR2: SGHAT, FQNNGV.

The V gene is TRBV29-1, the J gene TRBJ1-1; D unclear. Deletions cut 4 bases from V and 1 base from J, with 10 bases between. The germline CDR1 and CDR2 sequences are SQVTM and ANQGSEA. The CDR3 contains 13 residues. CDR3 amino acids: CSVVFSGNTEAFF. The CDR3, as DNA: TGCAGCGTTGTGTTTTCAGGGAACACTGAAGCTTTCTTT.

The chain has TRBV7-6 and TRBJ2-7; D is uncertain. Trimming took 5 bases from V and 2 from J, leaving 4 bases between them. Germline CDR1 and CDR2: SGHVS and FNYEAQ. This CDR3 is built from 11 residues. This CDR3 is CASSLTYEQYF. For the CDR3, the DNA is TGTGCCAGCAGCCTTACCTACGAGCAGTACTTC.